These 5 T cell receptor beta chains originate from one sample sequenced in a study of Ad26.COV2.S vaccination and SARS-CoV-2 variants. Produced via immunoSEQ multiplex PCR; TCRdb's table is partial and in-frame only. Among about half a million clones listed, 80% to 90% were seen once. Treatment indicated: some 19 received Ad26.COV2.S at low or high dose, single or two shots; 5 received placebo; per-sample allocation not given. Specimens were obtained on day 63 following the first vaccine or placebo injection. The source was peripheral blood, collected in a trial of Ad26.COV2.S vaccine versus placebo. Every receptor here comes from a person aged 18-65 years who received the Ad26.COV2.S COVID-19 vaccine or a placebo.

This chain connects TRBV27 to TRBJ2-1; 14 nucleotides align to TRBD2. This CDR3 is 17 amino acids long. Germline CDR1 MNHEY, CDR2 SMNVEV (reference sequence). The V gene end was trimmed by 0 bases and the J gene end by 6 bases; junction bases not matched to a gene: 4. This CDR3 is CASSLSLGLAGANEQFF. As DNA, the CDR3 is TGTGCCAGCAGTTTATCGTTGGGACTAGCGGGAGCCAATGAGCAGTTCTTC.

This clone has only a few counts. The V call is TRBV2, the J call TRBJ1-3; D is perhaps TRBD1 (5 bases). Deletions cut 2 bases from V and 7 bases from J, with 12 bases between. This CDR3 spans 14 amino acids. From germline, CDR1 is SNHLY and CDR2 FYNNEI. CDR3: CASSESGYANTIYF. CDR3 nucleotide sequence: TGTGCCAGCAGTGAATCAGGGTACGCCAACACCATATATTTT.

This chain uses TRBV3-1 (or the pseudogene TRBV3-2) with TRBJ1-6, with a weak D call TRBD1 (6 bases). CDR3 length equals 16 residues. Trimming stripped 2 bases from V and 4 bases from J, with 12 bases between. Germline V lookup: CDR1 LGHDT, CDR2 YNNKEL (reference sequence). CDR3: CASSQMTGQYNSPLHF. The CDR3 nucleotides are TGTGCCAGCAGCCAAATGACGGGACAATATAATTCACCCCTCCACTTT.

This clone has more than one count but fewer than ten. This chain uses TRBV6-4 with TRBJ2-1; TRBD1 matches 9 bases. Germline-derived CDR1 and CDR2 are MRHNA and SNTAGT. CDR3 length equals 16 residues. V shed 6 bases and J 7 bases; nucleotides not matched to a gene: 13. The CDR3 DNA reads TGTGCCAGCAGCTCAACAACAGGGACAGGGTCGAATGAGCAGTTCTTC. It encodes CASSSTTGTGSNEQFF.

This clone was seen only once. The chain employs TRBV4-1 and TRBJ2-2; TRBD2 aligns across 9 bases. The junction had 6 bases not matched to a gene; V was cut back by 1 base and J by 3 bases. This CDR3 is built from 17 residues. Germline CDR1 is MGHRA and CDR2 is YSYEKL. The chain's CDR3 is CASSQANLAGYTGELFF. DNA for the CDR3: TGCGCCAGCAGCCAAGCCAACCTAGCGGGGTACACCGGGGAGCTGTTTTTT.